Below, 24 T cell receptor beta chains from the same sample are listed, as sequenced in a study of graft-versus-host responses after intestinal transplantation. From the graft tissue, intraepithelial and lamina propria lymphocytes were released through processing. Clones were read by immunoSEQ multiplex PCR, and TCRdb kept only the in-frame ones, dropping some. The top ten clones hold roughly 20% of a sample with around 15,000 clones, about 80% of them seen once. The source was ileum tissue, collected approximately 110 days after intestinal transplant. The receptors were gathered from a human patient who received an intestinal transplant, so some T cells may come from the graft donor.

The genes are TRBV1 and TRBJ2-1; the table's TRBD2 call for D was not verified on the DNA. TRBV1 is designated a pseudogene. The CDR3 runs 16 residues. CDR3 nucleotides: TGCACCAGCAGCCGGATTAGCGGGAGGGCCTACAATGAGCAGTTCTTC. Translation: CTSSRISGRAYNEQFF.

CDR3 sequence reads: CASSSLAGPTLYEQYF. CDR3 coding DNA: TGTGCCAGCAGTAGTTTGGCGGGGCCGACGCTTTACGAGCAGTACTTC. The chain links TRBV5-6 to TRBJ2-7, with D tentatively TRBD2 (6 bases). The CDR3 is made up of 16 amino acids. Trimming took off 5 bases at V and 4 bases at J, with 22 bases between the two ends. CDR1 and CDR2 from the germline V gene are SGHDT and YYEEEE.

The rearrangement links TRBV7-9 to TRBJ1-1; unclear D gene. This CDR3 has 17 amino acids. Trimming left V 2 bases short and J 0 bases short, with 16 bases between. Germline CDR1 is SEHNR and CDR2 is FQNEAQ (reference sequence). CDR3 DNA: TGTGCCAGCAGCTTACAACCCGAGGGCAGACTGAACACTGAAGCTTTCTTT. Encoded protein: CASSLQPEGRLNTEAFF.

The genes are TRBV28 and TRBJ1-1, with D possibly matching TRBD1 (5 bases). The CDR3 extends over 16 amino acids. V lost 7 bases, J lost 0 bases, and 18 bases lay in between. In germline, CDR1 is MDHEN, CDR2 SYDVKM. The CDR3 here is CASKVDSWPMNTEAFF. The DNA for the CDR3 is TGTGCCAGCAAAGTTGACAGTTGGCCAATGAACACTGAAGCTTTCTTT.

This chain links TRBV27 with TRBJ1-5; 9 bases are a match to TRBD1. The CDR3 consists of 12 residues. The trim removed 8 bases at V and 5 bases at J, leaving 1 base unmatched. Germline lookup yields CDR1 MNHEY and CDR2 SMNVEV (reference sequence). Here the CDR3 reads CASRTGDQPQHF. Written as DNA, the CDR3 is TGTGCCAGCCGGACAGGGGATCAGCCCCAGCATTTT.

This chain's CDR3 is CASSRNGELFF. The CDR3 bases are TGTGCCAGCAGTCGTAACGGGGAGCTGTTTTTT. The J gene is TRBJ2-2, the V gene TRBV28; the D is unclear. Germline-derived CDR1 and CDR2 are MDHEN and SYDVKM. V lost 5 bases, J lost 7 bases, and 5 bases lay in between. This CDR3 has 11 amino acids.

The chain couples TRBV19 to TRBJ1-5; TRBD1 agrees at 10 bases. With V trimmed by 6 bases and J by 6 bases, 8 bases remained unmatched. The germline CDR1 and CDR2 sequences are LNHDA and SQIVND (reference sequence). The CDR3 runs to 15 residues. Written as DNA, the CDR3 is TGTGCCAGTAGAAACCACGACAGGGGGCTTCAGCCCCAGCATTTT. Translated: CASRNHDRGLQPQHF.

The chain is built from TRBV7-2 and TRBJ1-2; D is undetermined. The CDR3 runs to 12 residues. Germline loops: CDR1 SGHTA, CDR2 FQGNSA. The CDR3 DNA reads TGTGCTTCCCGTGAAGCTAACTATGGCTACACCTTC. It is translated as CASREANYGYTF.

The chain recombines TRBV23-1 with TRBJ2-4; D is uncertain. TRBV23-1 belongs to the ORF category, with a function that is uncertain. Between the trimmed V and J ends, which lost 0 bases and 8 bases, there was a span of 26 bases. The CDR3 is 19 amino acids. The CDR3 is CASSQSSRPTLRVADIQYF. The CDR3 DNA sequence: TGCGCCAGCAGTCAATCGTCTCGCCCGACGCTCCGAGTTGCGGACATTCAGTACTTC.

This CDR3 reads CASIPPGLHSSSTDTQYF. DNA for the CDR3: TGTGCCAGCATCCCTCCGGGACTTCACAGTTCAAGCACAGATACGCAGTATTTT. The rearrangement joins TRBV7-9 to TRBJ2-3; perhaps TRBD2 as D (6 bases). The germline CDR1 and CDR2 sequences are SEHNR and FQNEAQ (reference sequence). V was shortened by 7 bases and J by 0 bases, with 23 bases between the two germline ends. The CDR3 has 18 residues.

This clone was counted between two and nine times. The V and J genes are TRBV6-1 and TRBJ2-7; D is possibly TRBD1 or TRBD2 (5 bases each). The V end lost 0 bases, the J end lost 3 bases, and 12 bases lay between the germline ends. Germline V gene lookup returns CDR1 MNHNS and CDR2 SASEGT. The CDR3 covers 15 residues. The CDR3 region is CASSEAFSGGYEQYF. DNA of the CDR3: TGTGCCAGCAGTGAAGCCTTCTCTGGGGGCTACGAGCAGTACTTC.

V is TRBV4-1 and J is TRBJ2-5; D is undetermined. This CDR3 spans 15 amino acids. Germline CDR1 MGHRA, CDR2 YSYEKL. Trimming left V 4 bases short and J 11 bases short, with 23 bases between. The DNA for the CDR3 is TGCGCCAGCAGCCCTCAAACTACATTATTTTTGGTGCAGTACTTC. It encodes CASSPQTTLFLVQYF.

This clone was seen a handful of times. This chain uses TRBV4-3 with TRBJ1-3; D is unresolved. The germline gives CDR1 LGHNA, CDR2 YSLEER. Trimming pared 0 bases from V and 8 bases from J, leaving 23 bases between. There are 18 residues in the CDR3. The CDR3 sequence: CASSQDLLQQIKLDTIYF. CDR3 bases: TGCGCCAGCAGCCAAGATCTACTCCAACAGATAAAACTAGACACCATATATTTT.

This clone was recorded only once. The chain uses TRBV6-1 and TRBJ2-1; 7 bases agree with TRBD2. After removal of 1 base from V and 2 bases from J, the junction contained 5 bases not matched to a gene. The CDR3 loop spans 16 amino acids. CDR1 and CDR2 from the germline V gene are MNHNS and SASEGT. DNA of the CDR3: TGTGCCAGCAGTGAAGGGGTCCTAGCGGCCTACAATGAGCAGTTCTTC. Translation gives CASSEGVLAAYNEQFF.

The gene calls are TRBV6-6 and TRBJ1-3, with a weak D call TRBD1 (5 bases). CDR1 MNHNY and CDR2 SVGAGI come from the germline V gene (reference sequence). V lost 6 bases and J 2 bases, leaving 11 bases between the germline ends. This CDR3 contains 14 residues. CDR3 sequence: CASSPGLAGNTIYF. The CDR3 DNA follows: TGTGCCAGCAGCCCAGGGCTTGCTGGAAACACCATATATTTT.

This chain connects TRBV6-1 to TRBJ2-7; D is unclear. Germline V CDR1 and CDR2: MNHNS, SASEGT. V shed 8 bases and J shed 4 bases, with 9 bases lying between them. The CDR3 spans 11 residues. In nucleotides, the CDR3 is TGTGCCAGCGGGGTGAATTACGAGCAGTACTTC. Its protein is CASGVNYEQYF.

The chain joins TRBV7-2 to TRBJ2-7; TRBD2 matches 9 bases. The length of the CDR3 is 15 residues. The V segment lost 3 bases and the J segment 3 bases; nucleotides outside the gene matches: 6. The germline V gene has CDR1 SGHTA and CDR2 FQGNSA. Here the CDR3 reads CASSFLAGSVYEQYF. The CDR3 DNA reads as TGTGCCAGCAGCTTCCTAGCGGGATCGGTCTACGAGCAGTACTTC.

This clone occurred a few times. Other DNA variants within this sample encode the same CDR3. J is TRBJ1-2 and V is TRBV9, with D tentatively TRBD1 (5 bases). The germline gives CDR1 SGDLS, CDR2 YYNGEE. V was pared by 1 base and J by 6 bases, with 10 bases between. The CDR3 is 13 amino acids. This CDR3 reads CASSVRGGDGYTF. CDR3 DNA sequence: TGTGCCAGCAGCGTACGTGGGGGGGATGGCTACACCTTC.

CDR3 loop: CASSAFPGPMNTEAFF. DNA for the CDR3: TGCGCCAGCAGCGCCTTTCCGGGACCCATGAACACTGAAGCTTTCTTT. The chain combines TRBV5-1 with TRBJ1-1; D possibly corresponds to TRBD1 (5 bases). With 4 bases removed from V and 0 bases from J, the gap between germline ends came to 16 bases. In germline, CDR1 is SGHRS, CDR2 YFSETQ. The CDR3 is made up of 16 amino acids.

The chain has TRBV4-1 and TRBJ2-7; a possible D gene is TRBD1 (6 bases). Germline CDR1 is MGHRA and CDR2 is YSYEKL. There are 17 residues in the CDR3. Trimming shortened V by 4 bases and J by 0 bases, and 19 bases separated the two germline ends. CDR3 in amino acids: CASSPYFGQPPSYEQYF. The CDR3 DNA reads TGCGCCAGCAGCCCGTACTTCGGACAGCCTCCCTCCTACGAGCAGTACTTC.

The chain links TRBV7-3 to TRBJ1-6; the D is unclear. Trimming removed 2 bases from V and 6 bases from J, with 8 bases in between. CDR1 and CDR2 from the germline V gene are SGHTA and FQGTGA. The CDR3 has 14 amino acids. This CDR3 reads CASSLSNSNSPLHF. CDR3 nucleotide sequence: TGTGCCAGCAGCTTATCGAACAGTAATTCACCCCTCCACTTT. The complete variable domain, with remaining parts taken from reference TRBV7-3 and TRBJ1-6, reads GAGVSQTPSNKVTEKGKYVELRCDPISGHTALYWYRQSLGQGPEFLIYFQGTGAADDSGLPNDRFFAVRPEGSVSTLKIQRTERGDSAVYLCASSLSNSNSPLHFGNGTRLTVT.

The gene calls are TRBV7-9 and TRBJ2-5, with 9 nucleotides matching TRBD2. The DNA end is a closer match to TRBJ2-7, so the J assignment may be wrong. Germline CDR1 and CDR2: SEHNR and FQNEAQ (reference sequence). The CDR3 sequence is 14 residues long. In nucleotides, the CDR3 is TGTGCCAGCAGCAAGGATCTAGCGGGATACGAGCAGTACTTC. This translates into CASSKDLAGYEQYF.

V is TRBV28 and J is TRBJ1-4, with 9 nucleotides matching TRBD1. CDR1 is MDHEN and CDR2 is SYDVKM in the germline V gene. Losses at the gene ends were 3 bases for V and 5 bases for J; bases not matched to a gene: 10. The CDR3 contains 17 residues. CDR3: CASSFWGPGQGNEKLFF. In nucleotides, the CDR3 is TGTGCCAGCAGTTTTTGGGGACCGGGACAGGGAAATGAAAAACTGTTTTTT.

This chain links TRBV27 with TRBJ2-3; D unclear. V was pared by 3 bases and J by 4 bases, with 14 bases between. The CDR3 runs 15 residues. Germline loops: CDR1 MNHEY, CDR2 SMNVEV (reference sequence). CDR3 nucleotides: TGTGCCAGCAGTTTTAGGGCCCTGCGGTCAGATACGCAGTATTTT. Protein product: CASSFRALRSDTQYF.